The clone carrying this TCR beta chain was picked up a small number of times. With a J-beta primer mix and a sample-barcoded 5' primer, a second PCR ran about 7 to 12 cycles. TCRdb reprocessed the 5' RACE reads with MiXCR, giving one entry per CDR3 protein. The sample has over 450,000 distinct CDR3 sequences, nearly 25% seen once. This record belongs to a study of blood T cells in healthy people across ages. V was pared by 2 bases and J by 4 bases, with 8 bases of the junction left unmatched. The CDR3 runs to 17 residues. Germline CDR1 and CDR2: SGHTA and FQGNSA. The data also belong to a second study, concerning T cells of mothers and their children. That paper states: The shaping of TCR recombination output by thymic selection is similar in related and unrelated pairs.

J is TRBJ2-3 and V is TRBV7-2; 11 bases match TRBD2. Material for sequencing was blood. The receptor's source is a boy younger than 18 in good health. This chain's CDR3 is CASSLRASGRISDTQYF. CDR3 nucleotides: TGTGCCAGCAGCTTAAGGGCTAGCGGGAGGATATCAGATACGCAGTATTTT.